One T cell receptor beta chain is described in this entry. The antigen is not known. This entry comes from a study of T cells in localized non-small cell lung cancer. Overall study findings and caveats: For the top 100 tumor clones, a median around 55 also appeared in adjacent lung. The study found T cell clonality highest in uninvolved adjacent lung, above tumor. Multi-region tumor sequencing was not done, so intratumor heterogeneity could not be excluded.

Trimming cost V 2 bases and J 3 bases, with 11 bases left between them. This CDR3 has 14 amino acids. Germline CDR1 and CDR2: MNHEY and SMNVEV (reference sequence). The repertoire was sequenced with immunoSEQ multiplex PCR; TCRdb's copy has only in-frame clones and lacks some. The sample lists about 79,000 clones; roughly four fifths were seen once. The sequences come from peripheral blood, collected before any cancer treatment. This rearrangement joins TRBV27 to TRBJ2-7, with D possibly being TRBD1 (6 bases). This TCR came from a female donor older than 55 with stage I lung adenocarcinoma. For the CDR3, the DNA is TGTGCCAGCAGTTTAATGCAGGGGAACTACGAGCAGTACTTC. Residues: CASSLMQGNYEQYF.